The entry below describes one TCR beta chain. Documented time point: newly diagnosed GD, antithyroid drugs for less than 3 months. The TCR library was prepared using RNA isolated from PBMCs. Building the TCR beta libraries relied on iRepertoire HTBI primers, and CDR3 regions underwent Arm-PCR. MiXCR, run by TCRdb on the multiplex PCR reads, gives a single entry per CDR3 protein. The repertoire holds 350,000 to 550,000 distinct CDR3 sequences, with 14% as singletons. The entry originates in a study of regulatory T cells in long-lasting Graves disease. V was clipped by 7 bases and J by 7 bases; unmatched bases: 8. CDR1 and CDR2 (germline): SGDLS, YYNGEE. This CDR3 has 14 amino acids. The same sample was also used in a study of T cells in Graves' hyperthyroidism and ophthalmopathy. That publication notes: No ophthalmopathy progression within 18 months constituted stable Graves' hyperthyroidism. Most thyroid-expanded clonotypes above 0.001 were also found in blood.

The J gene is TRBJ2-1, the V gene TRBV9; 10 bases agree with TRBD2. The sequence was collected from a woman in her forties or fifties with Graves disease. The specimen was peripheral blood mononuclear cells (PBMCs), collected at new diagnosis, from a patient treated with antithyroid drugs. As DNA, the CDR3 is TGTGCCAGCGGAATCTCTAGCGGGAGAAATGAGCAGTTCTTC. It is translated as CASGISSGRNEQFF.